The source of this T cell receptor (beta chain) is a study of CD8 T cells in ankylosing spondylitis. Overall study results and limits: Disease-linked clones, CD8+, were relatively rare in peripheral blood. Before this, some motif variants had been reported in reactive arthritis synovial fluid and blood. Characteristic, it appeared, of ankylosing spondylitis blood was a TCR beta motif of roughly 8 highly homologous variants. Significantly higher representation of disease-linked clones was reported for matched ankylosing spondylitis synovial fluid.

V lost 0 bases to trimming and J lost 0 bases, with 9 bases between them. This CDR3 region has 15 residues. Germline V lookup: CDR1 MNHEY, CDR2 SVGAGI. In this sample, this clonotype turned up many times. What it binds is not known. TCRdb independently ran MiXCR on the 5' RACE reads; one entry per CDR3 protein. The sample lists about 160,000 distinct CDR3 sequences, roughly 18% occurring once. Sequences were obtained from blood, either unsorted or a sorted T cell fraction (not recorded which). This chain uses TRBV6-5 with TRBJ2-7; D might be TRBD1 (6 bases). This TCR was sampled from a male donor with ankylosing spondylitis or in good health (not recorded which). CDR3 nucleotide sequence: TGTGCCAGCAGTTACTCGACAGGAATCTCCTACGAGCAGTACTTC. Translated: CASSYSTGISYEQYF.